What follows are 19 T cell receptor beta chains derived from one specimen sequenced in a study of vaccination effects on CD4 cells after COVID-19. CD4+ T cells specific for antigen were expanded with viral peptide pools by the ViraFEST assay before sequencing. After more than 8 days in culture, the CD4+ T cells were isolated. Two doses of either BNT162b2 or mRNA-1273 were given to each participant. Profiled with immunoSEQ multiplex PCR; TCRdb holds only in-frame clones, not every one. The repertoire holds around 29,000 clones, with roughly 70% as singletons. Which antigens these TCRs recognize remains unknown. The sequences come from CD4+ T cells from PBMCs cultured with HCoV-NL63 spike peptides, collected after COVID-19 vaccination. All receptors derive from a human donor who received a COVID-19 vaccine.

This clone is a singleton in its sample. The CDR3 loop reads CASSPVADTQYF. In DNA, the CDR3 is TGTGCCAGCTCTCCGGTGGCAGATACGCAGTATTTT. The chain employs TRBV18 and TRBJ2-3, with D unresolved. The CDR3 sequence is 12 residues long. Deletions cut 6 bases from V and 4 bases from J, with 8 bases between. Per the germline V gene, CDR1 is KGHSH and CDR2 is LQKENI. The whole variable domain, remainder taken from reference TRBV18 and TRBJ2-3, is NAGVMQNPRHLVRRRGQEARLRCSPMKGHSHVYWYRQLPEEGLKFMVYLQKENIIDESGMPKERFSAEFPKEGPSILRIQQVVRGDSAAYFCASSPVADTQYFGPGTRLTVL.

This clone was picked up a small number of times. The CDR3 here is CASSPTSSSSGNTIYF. DNA of the CDR3: TGTGCCAGCAGCCCAACCTCAAGTAGCTCTGGAAACACCATATATTTT. This chain uses TRBV3-1 (or the pseudogene TRBV3-2) with TRBJ1-3; D remains unclear. Trimming took 4 bases from V and 0 from J, leaving 13 bases between them. The germline V gene has CDR1 LGHDT and CDR2 YNNKEL (reference sequence). The CDR3 sequence is 16 residues long.

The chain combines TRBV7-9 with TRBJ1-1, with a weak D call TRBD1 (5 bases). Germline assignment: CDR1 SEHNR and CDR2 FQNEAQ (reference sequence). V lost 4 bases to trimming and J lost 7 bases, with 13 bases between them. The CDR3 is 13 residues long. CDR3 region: CASSSGRTFEAFF. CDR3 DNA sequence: TGTGCCAGCAGCTCGGGGCGGACCTTTGAAGCTTTCTTT.

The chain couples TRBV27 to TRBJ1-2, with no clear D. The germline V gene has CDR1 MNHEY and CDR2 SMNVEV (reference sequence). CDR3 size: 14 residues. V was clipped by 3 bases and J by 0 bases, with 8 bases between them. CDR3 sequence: CASSFGNTNYGYTF. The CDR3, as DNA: TGTGCCAGCAGTTTCGGAAACACTAACTATGGCTACACCTTC.

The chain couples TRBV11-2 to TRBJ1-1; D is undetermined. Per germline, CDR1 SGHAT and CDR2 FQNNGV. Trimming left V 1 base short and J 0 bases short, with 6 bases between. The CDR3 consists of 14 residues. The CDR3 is CASSLVPLNTEAFF. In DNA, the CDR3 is TGTGCCAGCAGCTTAGTACCGCTGAACACTGAAGCTTTCTTT.

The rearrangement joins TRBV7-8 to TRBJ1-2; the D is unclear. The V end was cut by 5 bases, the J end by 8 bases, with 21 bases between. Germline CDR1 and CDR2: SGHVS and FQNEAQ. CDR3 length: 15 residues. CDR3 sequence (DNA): TGTGCCAGCAGCCGCGCGGACGCAGGCCTGAGGGGCTACACCTTC. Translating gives CASSRADAGLRGYTF.

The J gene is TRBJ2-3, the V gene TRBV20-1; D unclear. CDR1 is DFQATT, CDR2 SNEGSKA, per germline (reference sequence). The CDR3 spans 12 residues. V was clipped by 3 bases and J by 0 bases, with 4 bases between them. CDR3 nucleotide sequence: TGCAGTGCTAGTGACAGCACAGATACGCAGTATTTT. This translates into CSASDSTDTQYF.

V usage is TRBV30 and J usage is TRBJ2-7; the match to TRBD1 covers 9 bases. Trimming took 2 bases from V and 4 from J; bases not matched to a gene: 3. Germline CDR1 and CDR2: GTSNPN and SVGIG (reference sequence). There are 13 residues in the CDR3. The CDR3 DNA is TGTGCCTGGAGTCGGGACAGGGCGTACGAGCAGTACTTC. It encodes CAWSRDRAYEQYF.

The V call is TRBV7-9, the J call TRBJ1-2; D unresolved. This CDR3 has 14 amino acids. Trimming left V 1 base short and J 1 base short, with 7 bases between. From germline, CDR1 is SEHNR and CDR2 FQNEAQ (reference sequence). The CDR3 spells CASSLDIDNYGYTF. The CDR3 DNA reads TGTGCCAGCAGCTTAGACATAGATAACTATGGCTACACCTTC.

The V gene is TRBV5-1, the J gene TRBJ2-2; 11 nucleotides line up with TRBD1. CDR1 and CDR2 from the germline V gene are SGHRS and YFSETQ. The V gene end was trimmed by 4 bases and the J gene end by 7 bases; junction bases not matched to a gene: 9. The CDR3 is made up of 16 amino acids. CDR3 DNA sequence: TGCGCCAGCAGCCCCGGGACAGGGGGAAAGATCGGGGAGCTGTTTTTT. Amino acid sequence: CASSPGTGGKIGELFF.

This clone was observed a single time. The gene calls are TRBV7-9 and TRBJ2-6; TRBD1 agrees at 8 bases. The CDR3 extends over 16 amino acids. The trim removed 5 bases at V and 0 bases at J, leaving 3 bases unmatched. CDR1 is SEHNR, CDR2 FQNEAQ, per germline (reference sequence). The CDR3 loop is CASSRDRSSGANVLTF. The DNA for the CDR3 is TGTGCCAGCAGCCGGGACAGGAGCTCTGGGGCCAACGTCCTGACTTTC.

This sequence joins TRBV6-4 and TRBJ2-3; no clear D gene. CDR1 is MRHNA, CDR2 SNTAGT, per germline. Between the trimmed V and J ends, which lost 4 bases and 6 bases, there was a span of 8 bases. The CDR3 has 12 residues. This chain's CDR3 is CASSAISDTQYF. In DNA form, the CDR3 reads TGTGCCAGCAGTGCCATCTCGGATACGCAGTATTTT.

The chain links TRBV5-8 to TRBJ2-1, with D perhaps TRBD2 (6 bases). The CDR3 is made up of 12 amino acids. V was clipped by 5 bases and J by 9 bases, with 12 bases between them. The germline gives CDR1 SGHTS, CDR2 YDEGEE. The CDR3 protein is CASRRGKSEQFF. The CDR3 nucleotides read TGTGCCAGCAGGCGCGGGAAGTCTGAGCAGTTCTTC.

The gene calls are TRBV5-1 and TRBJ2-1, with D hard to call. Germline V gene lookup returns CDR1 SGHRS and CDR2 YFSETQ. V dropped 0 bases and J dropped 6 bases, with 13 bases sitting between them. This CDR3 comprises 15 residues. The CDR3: CASSLAEDSVNEQFF. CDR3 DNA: TGCGCCAGCAGCTTGGCCGAGGATTCGGTCAATGAGCAGTTCTTC.

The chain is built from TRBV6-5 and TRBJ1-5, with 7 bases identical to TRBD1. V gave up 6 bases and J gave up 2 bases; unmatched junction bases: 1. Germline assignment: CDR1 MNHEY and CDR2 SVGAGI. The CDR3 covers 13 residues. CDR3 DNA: TGTGCCAGCAGAGACAGGGGCAATCAGCCCCAGCATTTT. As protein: CASRDRGNQPQHF.

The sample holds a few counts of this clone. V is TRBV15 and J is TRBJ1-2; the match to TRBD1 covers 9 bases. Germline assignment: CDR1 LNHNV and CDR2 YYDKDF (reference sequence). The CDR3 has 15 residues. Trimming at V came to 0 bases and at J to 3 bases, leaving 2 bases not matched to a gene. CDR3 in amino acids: CATSREQGADYGYTF. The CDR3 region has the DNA TGTGCCACCAGCAGAGAACAGGGGGCTGACTATGGCTACACCTTC.

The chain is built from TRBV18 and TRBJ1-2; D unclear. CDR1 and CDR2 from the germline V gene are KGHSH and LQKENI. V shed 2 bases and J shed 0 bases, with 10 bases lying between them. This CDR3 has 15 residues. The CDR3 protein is CASSPTLGANYGYTF. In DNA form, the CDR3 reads TGTGCCAGCTCACCAACTCTTGGGGCTAACTATGGCTACACCTTC.

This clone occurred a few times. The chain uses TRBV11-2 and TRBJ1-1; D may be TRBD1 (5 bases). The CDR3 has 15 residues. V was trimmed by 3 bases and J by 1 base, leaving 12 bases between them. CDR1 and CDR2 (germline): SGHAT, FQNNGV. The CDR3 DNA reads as TGTGCCAGCAGCTTGAATATCGACAGGAACACTGAAGCTTTCTTT. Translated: CASSLNIDRNTEAFF.

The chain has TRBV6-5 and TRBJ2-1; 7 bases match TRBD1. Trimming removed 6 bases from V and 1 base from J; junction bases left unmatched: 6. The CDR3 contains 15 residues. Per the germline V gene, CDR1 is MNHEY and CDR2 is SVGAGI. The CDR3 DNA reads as TGTGCCAGCAGACACGGGACAGCTTCCTACAATGAGCAGTTCTTC. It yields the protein CASRHGTASYNEQFF.